This TCR beta chain came from a study of T cell changes during pregnancy in multiple sclerosis. Sequenced by immunoSEQ multiplex PCR; TCRdb stores in-frame clones only, minus some. The table includes approximately 110,000 clones, about 89% detected once. The CDR3 length is 14 residues. Germline trimming cut 5 bases from V and 10 bases from J; bases unmatched to any gene: 14. Germline assignment: CDR1 SQVTM and CDR2 ANQGSEA. Sample: peripheral blood, taken after pregnancy. The chain couples TRBV29-1 to TRBJ1-2, with 9 bases that match TRBD1. This clonotype originated in a female donor with multiple sclerosis, enrolled in a pregnancy study. The CDR3 spells CSVRNRGQGAAYTF. The CDR3, as DNA: TGCAGCGTTAGAAACAGGGGGCAAGGTGCTGCCTACACCTTC.